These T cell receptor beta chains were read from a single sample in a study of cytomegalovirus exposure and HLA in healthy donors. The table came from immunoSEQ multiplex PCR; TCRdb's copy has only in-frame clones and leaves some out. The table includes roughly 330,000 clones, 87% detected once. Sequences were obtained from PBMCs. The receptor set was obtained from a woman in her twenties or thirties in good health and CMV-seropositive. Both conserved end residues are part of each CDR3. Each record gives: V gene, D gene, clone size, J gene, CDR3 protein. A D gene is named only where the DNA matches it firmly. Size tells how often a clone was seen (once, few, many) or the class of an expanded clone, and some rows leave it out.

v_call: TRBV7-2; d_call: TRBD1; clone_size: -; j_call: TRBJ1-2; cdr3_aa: CASSPDRGPWGYTF
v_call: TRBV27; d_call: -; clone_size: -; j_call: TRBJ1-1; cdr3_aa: CASSLQGTNTEAFF
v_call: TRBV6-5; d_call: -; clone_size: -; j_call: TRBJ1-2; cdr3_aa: CASSYSAGSNYGYTF
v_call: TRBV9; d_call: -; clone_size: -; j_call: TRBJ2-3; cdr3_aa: CASSGTGSDTQYF
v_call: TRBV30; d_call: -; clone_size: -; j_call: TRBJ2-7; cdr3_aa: CAWSRGYYEQYF
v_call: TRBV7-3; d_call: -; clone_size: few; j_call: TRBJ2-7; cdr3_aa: CASSLRPGPSYEQYF
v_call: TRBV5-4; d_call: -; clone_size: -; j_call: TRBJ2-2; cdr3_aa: CASSLVYGELFF
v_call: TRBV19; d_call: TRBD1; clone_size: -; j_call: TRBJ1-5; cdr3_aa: CASSISGGGQPQHF
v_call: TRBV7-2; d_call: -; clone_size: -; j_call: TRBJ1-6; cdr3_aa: CASSLQGRGPLTHNSPLHF
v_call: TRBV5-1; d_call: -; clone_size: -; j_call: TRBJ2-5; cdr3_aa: CASSSGLSLETQYF
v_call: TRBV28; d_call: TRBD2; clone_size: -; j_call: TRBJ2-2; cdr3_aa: CASSLPTSGTNTGELFF
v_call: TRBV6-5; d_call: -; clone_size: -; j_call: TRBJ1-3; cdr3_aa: CASSYSSGNTIYF
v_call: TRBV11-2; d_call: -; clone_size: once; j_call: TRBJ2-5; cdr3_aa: CASSLDQARWETQYF
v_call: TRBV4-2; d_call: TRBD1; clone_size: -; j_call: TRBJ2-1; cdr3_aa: CASSGVGQGVHEQFF
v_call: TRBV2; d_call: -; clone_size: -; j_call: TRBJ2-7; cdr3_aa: CASSETLDVLYEQYF
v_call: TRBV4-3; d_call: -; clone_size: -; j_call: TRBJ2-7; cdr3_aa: CASSAFGGPYEQYF
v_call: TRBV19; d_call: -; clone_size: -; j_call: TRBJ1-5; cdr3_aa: CASSIWEGNQPQHF
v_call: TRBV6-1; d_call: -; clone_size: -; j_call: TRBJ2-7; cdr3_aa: CASSRDATYEQYF
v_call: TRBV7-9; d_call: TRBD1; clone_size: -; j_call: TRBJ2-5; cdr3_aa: CASRTPGQGETQYF
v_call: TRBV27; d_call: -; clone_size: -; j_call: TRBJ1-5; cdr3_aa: CASSFVGDNQPQHF
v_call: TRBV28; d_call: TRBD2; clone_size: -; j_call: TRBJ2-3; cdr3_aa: CASSPPGLAGGTDTQYF
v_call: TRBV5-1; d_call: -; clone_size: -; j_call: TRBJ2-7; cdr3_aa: CASSLAWDTTYEQYF
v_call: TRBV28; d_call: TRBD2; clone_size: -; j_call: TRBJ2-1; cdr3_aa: CASRPTSGSSYNEQFF
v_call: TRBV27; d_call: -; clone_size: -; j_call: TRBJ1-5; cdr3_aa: CASSPSGAGFGNQPQHF
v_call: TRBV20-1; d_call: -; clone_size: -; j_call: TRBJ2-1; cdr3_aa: CSPRYNEQFF
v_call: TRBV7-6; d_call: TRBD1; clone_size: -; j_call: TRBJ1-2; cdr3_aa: CASSQGTGDGYTF
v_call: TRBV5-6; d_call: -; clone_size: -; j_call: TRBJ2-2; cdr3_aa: CASSLDDSGTGELFF
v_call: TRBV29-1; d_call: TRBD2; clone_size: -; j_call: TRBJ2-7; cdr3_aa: CSVCSGGRSYEQYF
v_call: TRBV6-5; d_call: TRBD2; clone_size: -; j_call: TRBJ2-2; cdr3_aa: CSVSTSDTGELFF
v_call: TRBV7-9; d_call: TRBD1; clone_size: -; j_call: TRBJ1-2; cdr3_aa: CASSSSGRGRYGYTF
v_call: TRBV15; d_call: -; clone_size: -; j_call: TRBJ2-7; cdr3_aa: CATSRVLASASYEQYF
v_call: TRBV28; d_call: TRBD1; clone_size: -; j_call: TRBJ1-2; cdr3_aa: CASSQQGAQDYTF
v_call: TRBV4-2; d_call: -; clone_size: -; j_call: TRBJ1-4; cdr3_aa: CASSLRHSNEKLFF
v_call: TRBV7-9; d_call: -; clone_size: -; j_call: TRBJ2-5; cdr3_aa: CASSPEYF
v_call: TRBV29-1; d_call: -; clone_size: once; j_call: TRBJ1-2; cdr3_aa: CSDGDDIGYTF